This T cell receptor (beta chain) was sequenced for a study of blood T cell repertoires in COVID-19. For the study at large: T cells, B-cell-depleted T cells, or PBMCs provided the cDNA or gDNA that served as material.

This clone was seen just once. There are 16 residues in the CDR3. Trimming removed 1 base at V and 6 bases at J, with 16 bases between. Germline CDR1 reads SGHVS; CDR2 reads FNYEAQ. The assay was immunoSEQ multiplex PCR, and TCRdb's table has in-frame clones only and misses some. The sample consists of about 240,000 clones, over 80% of them appearing once. V usage is TRBV7-6 and J usage is TRBJ2-1; possibly TRBD2 for D (6 bases). What was sequenced was peripheral blood. The receptor was isolated from a human donor in a cohort sampled during active COVID-19. Written as DNA, the CDR3 is TGTGCCAGCAGCTTAGAGGGCCTAGCGAGCCGCAATGAGCAGTTCTTC. This translates into CASSLEGLASRNEQFF. The whole variable domain, filled in from reference TRBV7-6 and TRBJ2-1, reads GAGVSQSPRYKVTKRGQDVALRCDPISGHVSLYWYRQALGQGPEFLTYFNYEAQQDKSGLPNDRFSAERPEGSISTLTIQRTEQRDSAMYRCASSLEGLASRNEQFFGPGTRLTVL.